Below, 32 T cell receptor beta chains from the same sample are listed, as sequenced in a study of blood T cell repertoires in COVID-19. The protocol was immunoSEQ multiplex PCR, while the TCRdb copy is restricted to in-frame clones and leaves out a portion. The sample includes roughly 200,000 clones, roughly 80% seen only once; the top ten take approximately 8%. The source material was peripheral blood. The receptors shown here come from a woman of 80 years or more with acute or convalescent COVID-19.

The V gene is TRBV30, the J gene TRBJ2-7; no clear D. This CDR3 region has 15 residues. Germline CDR1 and CDR2: GTSNPN and SVGIG (reference sequence). V was cut by 3 bases and J by 2 bases, with 17 bases left in between. CDR3 region: CAWRTSWAPPYEQYF. The CDR3 DNA reads as TGTGCCTGGAGAACAAGTTGGGCACCACCCTACGAGCAGTACTTC.

This chain connects TRBV4-2 to TRBJ2-5, with D maybe TRBD2 (6 bases). Trimming left V 0 bases short and J 4 bases short, with 18 bases between. This CDR3 has 17 residues. In germline, CDR1 is LGHNA, CDR2 YNFKEQ. This CDR3 reads CASSQDQRVPGGETQYF. In nucleotides, the CDR3 is TGTGCCAGCAGCCAAGATCAGCGGGTTCCGGGCGGAGAGACCCAGTACTTC.

The chain couples TRBV29-1 to TRBJ1-1; a possible D gene is TRBD1 (6 bases). Trimming stripped 7 bases from V and 2 bases from J, with 14 bases between. Germline CDR1 reads SQVTM; CDR2 reads ANQGSEA. The CDR3 is 13 amino acids. CDR3 sequence reads: CSANRVVNTEAFF. DNA for the CDR3: TGCAGCGCAAACAGGGTTGTAAACACTGAAGCTTTCTTT.

The chain couples TRBV10-3 to TRBJ2-5, with D perhaps TRBD1 (5 bases). Trimming pared 3 bases from V and 0 bases from J, leaving 8 bases between. CDR1 ENHRY and CDR2 SYGVKD come from the germline V gene. This CDR3 comprises 14 residues. In DNA form, the CDR3 reads TGTGCCATCAGTGATAGGGGTAACCAAGAGACCCAGTACTTC. Translating gives CAISDRGNQETQYF.

This chain uses TRBV7-3 with TRBJ2-7; TRBD1 agrees at 9 bases. CDR3 length: 14 amino acids. CDR1 SGHTA and CDR2 FQGTGA come from the germline V gene. V lost 5 bases to trimming and J lost 1 base; unmatched junction nucleotides: 3. CDR3 sequence: CASSLGTGSYEQYF. The CDR3 DNA reads as TGTGCCAGCAGCCTGGGGACAGGGTCCTACGAGCAGTACTTC.

The genes are TRBV6-5 and TRBJ2-1; 7 bases line up with TRBD1. The germline V gene encodes CDR1 MNHEY and CDR2 SVGAGI. The CDR3 has 15 amino acids. Losses at the gene ends were 4 bases for V and 6 bases for J; bases not matched to a gene: 9. In DNA, the CDR3 is TGTGCCAGCAGTTCTTTGACAGGGCTTTTCAATGAGCAGTTCTTC. It translates to CASSSLTGLFNEQFF.

The chain carries TRBV19 and TRBJ1-6; D is ambiguous. The CDR3 spans 16 residues. V was trimmed by 1 base and J by 6 bases, leaving 13 bases between them. CDR1 and CDR2 from the germline V gene are LNHDA and SQIVND (reference sequence). The CDR3 coding sequence is TGTGCCAGTAGTATAGGCCAGGTCGGGATTAATTCACCCCTCCACTTT. It translates to CASSIGQVGINSPLHF.

The rearrangement joins TRBV27 to TRBJ1-4, with D perhaps TRBD1 (5 bases). CDR3 length equals 15 residues. The germline CDR1 and CDR2 sequences are MNHEY and SMNVEV (reference sequence). V was trimmed by 1 base and J by 11 bases, leaving 17 bases between them. Here the CDR3 reads CASSLLEGTRAKLFF. The CDR3 DNA reads as TGTGCCAGCAGTTTATTGGAGGGGACGCGGGCCAAACTGTTTTTT.

Comments on this clone: One base away lies a much larger clone, so this may be a sequencing read error. The chain joins TRBV4-1 to TRBJ2-7, with D possibly matching TRBD1 (6 bases). The germline CDR1 and CDR2 sequences are MGHRA and YSYEKL. Trimming took off 1 base at V and 4 bases at J, with 17 bases between the two ends. The CDR3 loop spans 16 amino acids. The CDR3 DNA reads as TGCGCCAGCAGCCAAGGTACGGGACATCACGGGTACGAGCAGTACTTC. It codes for CASSQGTGHHGYEQYF.

There are a few counts of this clone. The genes are TRBV9 and TRBJ2-1, with 7 bases identical to TRBD2. This CDR3 is built from 15 residues. Looked up from germline, CDR1 is SGDLS and CDR2 is YYNGEE. Germline trimming cut 0 bases from V and 6 bases from J; bases unmatched to any gene: 6. CDR3 loop: CASSVGAGVLNEQFF. The CDR3 bases are TGTGCCAGCAGCGTAGGTGCGGGGGTCCTCAATGAGCAGTTCTTC.

This clone was counted a few times. The chain carries TRBV5-1 and TRBJ2-7; D might be TRBD2 (7 bases). V gave up 0 bases and J gave up 5 bases, with 21 bases separating them. In germline, CDR1 is SGHRS, CDR2 YFSETQ. The CDR3 spans 17 residues. In DNA, the CDR3 is TGCGCCAGCAGCTTGGACGCCTGGGGGGCGGGGGAGGACGAGCAGTACTTC. It codes for CASSLDAWGAGEDEQYF.

The V and J genes are TRBV30 and TRBJ2-2; D perhaps matches TRBD1 (6 bases). The CDR3 length is 15 residues. Trimming pared 2 bases from V and 5 bases from J, leaving 15 bases between. Germline V CDR1 and CDR2: GTSNPN, SVGIG (reference sequence). The CDR3 region is CAWSRGKGLTGELFF. CDR3 in DNA: TGTGCCTGGAGTAGGGGGAAGGGATTAACCGGGGAGCTGTTTTTT.

In the case of this clone: The sample holds other DNA sequences that translate to the same CDR3. CDR3 nucleotides: TGCGCCAGCAGCATCGGGACAGGGCGAGAGACCCAGTACTTC. It yields the protein CASSIGTGRETQYF. The V and J genes are TRBV5-1 and TRBJ2-5; 9 bases map to TRBD1. The CDR3 covers 14 residues. V gave up 4 bases and J gave up 4 bases; unmatched junction bases: 5. CDR1 and CDR2 from the germline V gene are SGHRS and YFSETQ.

The rearrangement links TRBV7-9 to TRBJ2-5; possibly TRBD1 for D (6 bases). V was shortened by 2 bases and J by 4 bases, with 20 bases between the two germline ends. This CDR3 has 17 amino acids. Germline V gene data show CDR1 as SEHNR and CDR2 as FQNEAQ (reference sequence). CDR3 sequence: CASSLTGTLIAGETQYF. The DNA for the CDR3 is TGTGCCAGCAGCTTAACCGGGACACTAATCGCCGGAGAGACCCAGTACTTC.

The J gene is TRBJ2-7, the V gene TRBV7-8, with no clear D. V was pared by 6 bases and J by 0 bases, with 6 bases between. Germline CDR1 reads SGHVS; CDR2 reads FQNEAQ. The CDR3 is 12 amino acids. The CDR3 DNA reads TGTGCCAGCAGTTTTAGCTCCTACGAGCAGTACTTC. Translated, it gives CASSFSSYEQYF.

The rearrangement uses TRBV2 and TRBJ1-2, with a possible D match to TRBD1 (6 bases). The V end lost 7 bases, the J end lost 8 bases, and 20 bases lay between the germline ends. The CDR3 is 14 residues long. Germline CDR1 is SNHLY and CDR2 is FYNNEI. The CDR3 loop is CASNLPGQTGGYTF. The CDR3, as DNA: TGTGCCAGCAACCTTCCCGGACAAACAGGGGGCTACACCTTC.

The CDR3 here is CASSLTSGSSSRVRTDTQYF. The DNA for the CDR3 is TGCGCCAGCAGCCTCACTAGCGGGAGTTCTAGTCGGGTGCGCACAGATACGCAGTATTTT. The rearrangement links TRBV4-1 to TRBJ2-3; TRBD2 matches 11 bases. V was pared by 4 bases and J by 1 base, with 16 bases of the junction left unmatched. This CDR3 has 20 residues. Germline CDR1 MGHRA, CDR2 YSYEKL.

This rearrangement joins TRBV2 to TRBJ1-2; TRBD1 matches 10 bases. This CDR3 contains 19 residues. With 8 bases clipped from V and 0 bases from J, the junction kept 18 bases outside the gene matches. The germline gives CDR1 SNHLY, CDR2 FYNNEI. Here the CDR3 DNA reads TGTGCCAGCCCCAAGACCGGGACAGGGGCCCTATCCGCTAACTATGGCTACACCTTC. It specifies CASPKTGTGALSANYGYTF.

This chain links TRBV6-5 with TRBJ2-7; TRBD2 matches at 11 bases. Germline V gene lookup returns CDR1 MNHEY and CDR2 SVGAGI. Trimming removed 2 bases from V and 4 bases from J; junction bases left unmatched: 4. This CDR3 region has 15 residues. The CDR3 coding sequence is TGTGCCAGCAGTTACATAGCGGGGGGGAATTACGAGCAGTACTTC. Translation: CASSYIAGGNYEQYF.

The chain uses TRBV5-1 and TRBJ1-5, with 7 bases fitting TRBD1. Germline CDR1 SGHRS, CDR2 YFSETQ. The CDR3 sequence is 15 residues long. V shed 1 base, J shed 2 bases, and the junction held 3 bases outside the gene matches. The CDR3 coding sequence is TGCGCCAGCAGCTTGTCTACAGGGGGCAATCAGCCCCAGCATTTT. This translates into CASSLSTGGNQPQHF. Variable domain in full (rest from reference TRBV5-1 and TRBJ1-5): KAGVTQTPRYLIKTRGQQVTLSCSPISGHRSVSWYQQTPGQGLQFLFEYFSETQRNKGNFPGRFSGRQFSNSRSEMNVSTLELGDSALYLCASSLSTGGNQPQHFGDGTRLSIL.

This chain links TRBV6-5 with TRBJ1-5; TRBD1 matches at 9 bases. V lost 2 bases, J lost 7 bases, and 6 bases stayed unmatched. Germline loops: CDR1 MNHEY, CDR2 SVGAGI. The CDR3 covers 15 residues. CDR3 DNA: TGTGCCAGCAGTTACACTTGGGACAGGGCCCAGCCCCAGCATTTT. Translation gives CASSYTWDRAQPQHF.

The chain links TRBV6-4 to TRBJ1-5, with TRBD1 as a possible D gene (5 bases). The V gene's germline CDR1 is MRHNA and CDR2 SNTAGT. The CDR3 sequence is 13 residues long. Trimming cost V 8 bases and J 6 bases, with 14 bases left between them. The DNA of the CDR3 is TGTGCCAGCCTTGGGAGGGGATCTCAGCCCCAGCATTTT. It translates to CASLGRGSQPQHF.

This rearrangement joins TRBV4-1 to TRBJ1-4; D gene ambiguous. The CDR3 runs to 16 residues. V was cut by 4 bases and J by 0 bases, with 12 bases left in between. From germline, CDR1 is MGHRA and CDR2 YSYEKL. The chain's CDR3 is CASSPRQVATNEKLFF. CDR3 DNA sequence: TGCGCCAGCAGCCCCAGACAAGTTGCAACTAATGAAAAACTGTTTTTT.

The rearrangement uses TRBV19 and TRBJ2-3, with 8 bases aligning to TRBD1. The trim removed 3 bases at V and 3 bases at J, leaving 8 bases unmatched. The CDR3 runs to 16 residues. Germline V gene sequence: CDR1 LNHDA, CDR2 SQIVND (reference sequence). The CDR3 here is CASSIRGTGGTDTQYF. The CDR3 DNA reads TGTGCCAGTAGTATCAGAGGGACAGGTGGAACAGATACGCAGTATTTT.

This chain uses TRBV4-2 with TRBJ2-7; TRBD2 matches 11 bases. There are 16 residues in the CDR3. Germline CDR1 reads LGHNA; CDR2 reads YNFKEQ. V was clipped by 0 bases and J by 3 bases; unmatched bases: 4. CDR3 amino acids: CASSQDSLAGGYEQYF. The CDR3 DNA reads as TGTGCCAGCAGCCAAGACAGCCTAGCGGGAGGCTACGAGCAGTACTTC.

This sequence joins TRBV20-1 and TRBJ1-4; D possibly corresponds to TRBD1 (5 bases). The V end was cut by 3 bases, the J end by 8 bases, with 16 bases between. Germline CDR1 DFQATT, CDR2 SNEGSKA (reference sequence). The CDR3 runs 14 residues. The CDR3 bases are TGCAGTGCTAGTTGGCCAGGGATGGGAGAAAAACTGTTTTTT. This encodes CSASWPGMGEKLFF.

To note about this clone: The sample holds other DNA sequences that translate to the same CDR3. The gene calls are TRBV5-4 and TRBJ2-5; possibly TRBD1 for D (6 bases). The V gene lost 2 bases and the J gene lost 1 base, with 9 bases spanning the gap. Germline CDR1 reads SGHNT; CDR2 reads YYREEE (reference sequence). CDR3 length equals 14 residues. CDR3 coding DNA: TGTGCCAGCAGCTTAGGACAGTCCCAAGAGACCCAGTACTTC. Amino acids: CASSLGQSQETQYF. The full variable domain, rest sourced from reference TRBV5-4 and TRBJ2-5, is ETGVTQSPTHLIKTRGQQVTLRCSSQSGHNTVSWYQQALGQGPQFIFQYYREEENGRGNFPPRFSGLQFPNYSSELNVNALELDDSALYLCASSLGQSQETQYFGPGTRLLVL.

The chain links TRBV10-1 to TRBJ2-5, with D perhaps TRBD2 (6 bases). The germline V gene encodes CDR1 WNHNN and CDR2 SYGVQD (reference sequence). The CDR3 is 13 residues long. V was clipped by 6 bases and J by 1 base, with 9 bases between them. CDR3 sequence reads: CASSHSGQETQYF. The CDR3 bases are TGCGCCAGCAGCCATAGCGGCCAAGAGACCCAGTACTTC.

This clone was seen only a few times. This chain uses TRBV15 with TRBJ2-7, with 8 bases identical to TRBD1. CDR3 length: 14 amino acids. CDR1 is LNHNV and CDR2 is YYDKDF in the germline V gene (reference sequence). The J segment lost 7 bases and the V segment lost 4 bases, leaving 9 bases of the junction unmatched. CDR3 sequence: CATSKTTGVGEQYF. The CDR3 region has the DNA TGTGCCACCAGCAAAACGACAGGGGTTGGAGAGCAGTACTTC.

A few counts support this clone. This chain joins TRBV6-5 and TRBJ2-2; a possible D gene is TRBD1 (5 bases). With 6 bases removed from V and 0 bases from J, the gap between germline ends came to 11 bases. The CDR3 sequence is 15 residues long. CDR1 MNHEY and CDR2 SVGAGI come from the germline V gene. CDR3 nucleotide sequence: TGTGCCAGCAGCAGGGATCTGGCGAACACCGGGGAGCTGTTTTTT. This encodes CASSRDLANTGELFF.

The chain combines TRBV5-1 with TRBJ2-7, with 7 positions matching TRBD1. Germline V gene sequence: CDR1 SGHRS, CDR2 YFSETQ. The CDR3 totals 13 residues. V lost 2 bases and J lost 3; bases outside the gene matches: 2. CDR3 nucleotide sequence: TGCGCCAGCAGCTTTCGACAGGGCTACGAGCAGTACTTC. Its translation is CASSFRQGYEQYF.

This chain uses TRBV27 with TRBJ1-2, with D perhaps TRBD1 (5 bases). Deletions cut 5 bases from V and 0 bases from J, with 22 bases between. Germline CDR1 is MNHEY and CDR2 is SMNVEV (reference sequence). This CDR3 has 18 residues. Written as DNA, the CDR3 is TGTGCCAGCAGTCCGCCAGGGTGGGGAGGGCGAGCTAACTATGGCTACACCTTC. Protein product: CASSPPGWGGRANYGYTF.